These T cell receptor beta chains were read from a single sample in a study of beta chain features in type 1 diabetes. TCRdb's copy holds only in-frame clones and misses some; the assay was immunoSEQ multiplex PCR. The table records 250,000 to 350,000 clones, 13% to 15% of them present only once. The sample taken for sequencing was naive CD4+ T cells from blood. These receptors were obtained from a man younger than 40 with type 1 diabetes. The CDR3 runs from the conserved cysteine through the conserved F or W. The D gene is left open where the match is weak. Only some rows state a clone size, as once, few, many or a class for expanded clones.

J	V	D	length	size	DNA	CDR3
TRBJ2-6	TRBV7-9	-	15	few	TGTGCCAGCAGCTTTCAGTTCTCTGGGGCCAACGTCCTGACTTTC	CASSFQFSGANVLTF
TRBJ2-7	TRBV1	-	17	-	TGCACCAGCAGCCAAGATCTCCCTAGCGGTGACTCCTACGAGCAGTACTTC	CTSSQDLPSGDSYEQYF
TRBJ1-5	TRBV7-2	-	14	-	TGTGCCAGCAGCCGTGAAGGAGGTCAGAGGCCCCAGCATTTT	CASSREGGQRPQHF
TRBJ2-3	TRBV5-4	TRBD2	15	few	TGTGCCAGCAGCTTTGATAGCGGGAGCACAGATACGCAGTATTTT	CASSFDSGSTDTQYF
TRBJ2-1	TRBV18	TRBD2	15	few	TGTGCCAGCTCACCAACTAGCGGAGTGTACAATGAGCAGTTCTTC	CASSPTSGVYNEQFF
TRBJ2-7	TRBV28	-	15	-	TGTGCCAGCAGTCCCGGAGGGCAGGGGGACTACGAGCAGTACTTC	CASSPGGQGDYEQYF
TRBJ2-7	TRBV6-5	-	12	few	TGTGCCAGCAGTCCACAACAAGACGAGCAGTACTTC	CASSPQQDEQYF
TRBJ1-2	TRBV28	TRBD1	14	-	TGTGCCAGCAGTTTGGGACAGGCGATCTATGGCTACACCTTC	CASSLGQAIYGYTF
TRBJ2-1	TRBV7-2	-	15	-	TGTGCCAGCAGCTCGGACTATTTGTACTCTAATGAGCAGTTCTTC	CASSSDYLYSNEQFF
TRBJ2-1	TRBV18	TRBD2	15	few	TGTGCCAGCTCACGGGAGGGCAGCTCCTACAATGAGCAGTTCTTC	CASSREGSSYNEQFF
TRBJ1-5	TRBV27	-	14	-	TGTGCCAGCAGCTTAGGGCGTAGCAATCAGCCCCAGCATTTT	CASSLGRSNQPQHF
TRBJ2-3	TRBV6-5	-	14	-	TGTGCCAGCAGTTACAGGCGGGACACAGATACGCAGTATTTT	CASSYRRDTDTQYF
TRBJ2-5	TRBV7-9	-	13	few	TGTGCCAGCAGCCCGAGGGTACAAGAGACCCAGTACTTC	CASSPRVQETQYF
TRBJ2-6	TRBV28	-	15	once	TGTGCCAGCAGTGCAACAGGGCCTGGGGCCAACGTCCTGACTTTC	CASSATGPGANVLTF
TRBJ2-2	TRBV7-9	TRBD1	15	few	TGTGCCAGCAGCTTCGGACAGGTTAACACCGGGGAGCTGTTTTTT	CASSFGQVNTGELFF
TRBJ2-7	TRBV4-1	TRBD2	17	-	TGCGCCAGCAGCCCAAGTAGGATGGCCCTTGCGGGAGACGAGCAGTACTTC	CASSPSRMALAGDEQYF
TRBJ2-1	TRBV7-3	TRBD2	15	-	TGTGCCAGCAGTCCGGGACTAGCGGTATACAATGAGCAGTTCTTC	CASSPGLAVYNEQFF
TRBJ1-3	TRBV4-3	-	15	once	TGCGCCAGCAGCCAAGGTGGGGAGCCCGGAAACACCATATATTTT	CASSQGGEPGNTIYF
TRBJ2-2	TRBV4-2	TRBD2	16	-	TGTGCCAGCAGCCCCAGTGGGCTAGCGGGATCCGGGGAGCTGTTTTTT	CASSPSGLAGSGELFF
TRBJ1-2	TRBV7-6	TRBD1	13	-	TGTGCCAGCAGCCCCGACAGGGGGCAAGGCTACACCTTC	CASSPDRGQGYTF
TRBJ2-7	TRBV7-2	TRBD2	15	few	TGTGCCAGCAGCCTTAGCGGGAGGAACTCCTACGAGCAGTACTTC	CASSLSGRNSYEQYF
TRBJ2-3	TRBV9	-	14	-	TGTGCCAGCAGCGTCGGGACACCAAGAGATACGCAGTATTTT	CASSVGTPRDTQYF
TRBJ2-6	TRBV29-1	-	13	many	TGCAGCGTTAGGACAACTGGGGCCAACGTCCTGACTTTC	CSVRTTGANVLTF
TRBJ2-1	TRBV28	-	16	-	TGTGCCAGCAAGGGCTTCGGGGACTTAACCTACAATGAGCAGTTCTTC	CASKGFGDLTYNEQFF
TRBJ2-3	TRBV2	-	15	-	TGTGCCAGCAGCCTCCTAGCATCTCGCACAGATACGCAGTATTTT	CASSLLASRTDTQYF
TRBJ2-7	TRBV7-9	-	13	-	TGTGCCAGCAGCTTAACTCTACAGGGCGAGCAGTACTTC	CASSLTLQGEQYF
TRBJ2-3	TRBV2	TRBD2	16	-	TGTGCCAGCTCGCGGGAGGTACTCTCCACGGGAGATACGCAGTATTTT	CASSREVLSTGDTQYF
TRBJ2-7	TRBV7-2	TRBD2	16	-	TGTGCCAGCAGCTTAGTCCAAGCGGGGGCCTCCTACGAGCAGTACTTC	CASSLVQAGASYEQYF
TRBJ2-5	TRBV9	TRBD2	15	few	TGTGCCAGCAGTGAAGCGGGAGGGCTCGGAGAGACCCAGTACTTC	CASSEAGGLGETQYF
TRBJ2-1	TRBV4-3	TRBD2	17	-	TGCGCCAGCAGCCAAGATCGGGTGCTAGCGGGAAACAATGAGCAGTTCTTC	CASSQDRVLAGNNEQFF
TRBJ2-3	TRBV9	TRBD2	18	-	TGTGCCAGCAGCGTAGGGACTAGCGGAAGAGTTATCACAGATACGCAGTATTTT	CASSVGTSGRVITDTQYF